This TCR beta chain was sequenced in a study of T cell responses to AZD1222 COVID-19 vaccine (dated by TCRdb to the early 2020s). With respect to the entire study: Because spike-specific TCR depth and breadth did not differ between the two schedules, AZD1222 recipients who got a second dose at roughly 4 weeks were pooled with those who got a second dose at roughly 12 weeks. A total of 230 to 250 trial participants underwent TCR sequencing, of whom 200 to 220 received two doses of AZD1222 and some 25 received two doses of the MenACWY control vaccine. Trial participants were enrolled into age subgroups of 18-55, 56-69 and 70-plus years, which contained about 150, 27 and 61 TCR-sequenced participants, respectively.

What this sample's time point label stands for: baseline before first vaccination. Vaccinee samples came from UK trials COV001 and COV002, including a single-blind randomized controlled phase 2/3 trial of AZD1222 (ChAdOx1 nCoV-19) in healthy adults. For TCRbeta chain sequencing, PBMC samples from trial participants were taken at day 0 and at day 28 after the second dose. The germline V gene supplies CDR1 SGHVS and CDR2 FQNEAQ. The CDR3 holds 15 amino acids from the cysteine to the phenylalanine. The entry retains the CDR3 DNA only, 45 bases that are in frame from base 1. V is cut by 5 bases and J by 0 bases, and the space between the germline ends is 11 bases. Regarding this clone: Its cognate antigen has yet to be identified. Per-nucleotide qualities are absent, and no much larger clonotype sits a single base away.

Beyond this particular receptor, the publication reports: Epitopes outside the regions mutated in the B.1.351 and B.1.1.7 variants were reportedly recognized by nearly half of the unique spike-specific TCRs. The vaccine-associated CD4 TCRs covered the entire spike protein, and the dominant responses fell in regions 160-218 and 743-854. Only five to seven AZD1222 recipients were SARS-CoV-2 seropositive at baseline, limiting conclusions about previously exposed vaccinees. After two AZD1222 doses, both the breadth and the depth of spike-specific TCRs were significantly higher than at day 0 and than in MenACWY recipients. The 56-69-year group was small, and its depth increase did not reach significance, likely because of low power. Because no samples from the day 14 peak response were available, repertoires could be characterized only after the peak T cell response. Participants were mostly white British and included more females than males, and it was suggested by the authors that clonal diversity may have been underestimated.

The CDR3 regions of human TCRbeta chains were analyzed by immunosequencing. In the authors' own workflow: Repertoire TCRs were checked for matches against a reference library of SARS-CoV-2-specific TCRs that had been generated using the MIRA antigen-specificity platform. Breadth was defined as the fraction of unique TCRs that were SARS-CoV-2-associated. Depth was defined as the fraction of total T cells that were SARS-CoV-2-associated. Using the MIRA data, each spike-specific TCR was mapped to the spike region that the TCR reacts to and placed in a CD4 or CD8 class. Log10-transformed breadth and depth values were compared by one-way ANOVA with Sidak's multiple comparisons tests. TCRdb carries this immuneACCESS record with in-frame sequences only. Its versions omit some clonotypes, under half of them owing to an unresolved V gene in the studies checked, with the rest unexplained. The D gene and trimming were derived from the DNA, and the V and J assignments and clone size from that table. The sample profile shows approximately 170,000 clones; about 92% of them were found once. The leading ten clones occupy around 4% of the sample.

This sample comprised peripheral blood, obtained on day 0 of AZD1222 vaccination. The sequence links TRBV7-8 to TRBJ1-5; matching of 6 bases hints at TRBD1 as the D gene. This receptor was identified in an adult in good health. The CDR3 here reads CASSGQPYSNQPQHF. The nucleotides read TGTGCCAGCAGCGGACAGCCGTATAGCAATCAGCCCCAGCATTTT.